The rows below give T cell receptor beta chains drawn from one sample of a study of blood T cell repertoires in COVID-19. Repertoires were generated with immunoSEQ multiplex PCR, while TCRdb's copy carries only in-frame clones and drops some. The profile covers some 40,000 clones, with about nine tenths appearing a single time and roughly 2% taken by the ten largest. The source material was peripheral blood. Every receptor here comes from a man aged 50 to 59 with active COVID-19. Both conserved end residues are part of each CDR3. Fields, in order: J gene, clone size, D gene, CDR3 length, V gene, CDR3 DNA, CDR3 protein. D genes are given only for firm matches. Clone size, where shown, is once, few, many, or a class for clones that have expanded.

TRBJ2-3 | . | . | 13 | TRBV30 | TGTGCCTGGAGACTAGACAGCACAGATACGCAGTATTTT | CAWRLDSTDTQYF
TRBJ1-1 | . | . | 16 | TRBV7-8 | TGTGCCAGCAGCACAGCCGGCTTGGGGGCGTCGACTGAAGCTTTCTTT | CASSTAGLGASTEAFF
TRBJ2-3 | . | . | 13 | TRBV6-5 | TGTGCCAGCAGTTCAGGGCGTGTGGATACGCAGTATTTT | CASSSGRVDTQYF
TRBJ2-7 | once | . | 13 | TRBV11-2 | TGTGCCAGCAGCCCCGGGCGGGTCTACGAGCAGTACTTC | CASSPGRVYEQYF
TRBJ2-5 | . | TRBD2 | 15 | TRBV30 | TGTGCCTGGAGTCTAGCGGGAGCCAGAGGGGAGACCCAGTACTTC | CAWSLAGARGETQYF
TRBJ2-5 | few | TRBD2 | 15 | TRBV7-2 | TGTGCCAGCAGCTCCTCGACTAGCGTAGGAGAGACCCAGTACTTC | CASSSSTSVGETQYF
TRBJ1-3 | . | TRBD1 | 17 | TRBV6-1 | TGTGCCAGCAGTGAGCAGACCGGGACAGGGAGGAGAAACACCATATATTTT | CASSEQTGTGRRNTIYF
TRBJ2-7 | . | TRBD2 | 15 | TRBV2 | TGTGCCAGCAGGGAGAGTAGCGGGAGAAGCTACGAGCAGTACTTC | CASRESSGRSYEQYF
TRBJ1-4 | . | . | 12 | TRBV5-6 | TGTGCCAGCAGCTTGGGGAGCGGGGCCCTAACTTTT | CASSLGSGALTF
TRBJ2-1 | . | TRBD1 | 15 | TRBV7-9 | TGTGCCAGCAGCGGGGACAGGGGTCCTCTCAATGAGCAGTTCTTC | CASSGDRGPLNEQFF
TRBJ2-1 | . | TRBD2 | 15 | TRBV5-1 | TGCGCCAGCAGCTTGTCGACTAGCGGGTACAATGAGCAGTTCTTC | CASSLSTSGYNEQFF
TRBJ1-2 | . | . | 14 | TRBV7-2 | TGTGCCAGCAGCTTACTGACTGCTGATGATGGCTACACCTTC | CASSLLTADDGYTF
TRBJ1-1 | . | . | 17 | TRBV7-9 | TGTGCCAGCAGCTTAGTAGGAGCGGTGACTGTGGCCACTGAAGCTTTCTTT | CASSLVGAVTVATEAFF
TRBJ2-2 | . | TRBD1 | 17 | TRBV10-1 | TGCGCCAGCACCGGGACAGGGGGTCTTCGTAGGACCGGGGAGCTGTTTTTT | CASTGTGGLRRTGELFF
TRBJ2-7 | . | . | 16 | TRBV27 | TGTGCCAGCATGGGGATCGGACAGCTAAACTCCTACGAGCAGTACTTC | CASMGIGQLNSYEQYF
TRBJ2-1 | . | TRBD2 | 16 | TRBV5-1 | TGCGCCAGCAGCTTGGCCCCGGGACTAGGCAACAATGAGCAGTTCTTC | CASSLAPGLGNNEQFF
TRBJ2-1 | once | . | 14 | TRBV3-1/TRBV3-2 | TGTGCCAGCAGCCCCCAGGGGGACTCCCCTGAGGGGTTCTTC | CASSPQGDSPEGFF